The rows below give T cell receptor beta chains drawn from one sample of a study of T-cell memory formation after mild COVID-19. Via MiXCR, TCRdb re-called the 5' RACE reads, giving one row per CDR3 protein. Here the sample spans hundreds of thousands of distinct CDR3 sequences, about 20% being singletons. Material for sequencing was PBMCs or a T cell subset sorted from them (not recorded which). These receptors all come from an adult woman who had mild COVID-19 (a few samples of this study predate the infection). Cell type and time point are not known. Each CDR3 is given with its conserved first and last residue. D genes are given only for firm matches. Expanded clones are given a class, and other clones once, few, many or no size at all.

clone_size	j_call	d_call	v_call	cdr3_aa	cdr3_nt
NA	TRBJ2-3	TRBD2	TRBV7-3	CASSFKAVAGGPWADTQYF	TGTGCCAGCAGCTTCAAGGCGGTAGCGGGAGGGCCGTGGGCAGATACGCAGTATTTT
few	TRBJ1-2	NA	TRBV4-1	CASSQDWGGNYGYTF	TGCGCCAGCAGCCAAGATTGGGGGGGAAACTATGGCTACACCTTC
NA	TRBJ2-3	TRBD1	TRBV7-9	CASSSAQGKGNQPQYF	TGTGCCAGCAGCTCGGCACAGGGGAAGGGCAATCAGCCCCAGTATTTT
NA	TRBJ2-7	NA	TRBV5-6	CASSSDWDEQYF	TGTGCCAGCAGCTCGGACTGGGACGAGCAGTACTTC
NA	TRBJ1-3	NA	TRBV4-1	CASSQQGGKASGNTIYF	TGCGCCAGCAGCCAACAGGGAGGGAAGGCCTCTGGAAACACCATATATTTT
NA	TRBJ2-5	TRBD2	TRBV15	CATSREASAGGLLRYF	TGTGCCACCAGCAGAGAGGCCTCGGCGGGGGGGCTTCTTCGGTACTTC
NA	TRBJ2-7	NA	TRBV27	CASSLSPLSYEQYF	TGTGCCAGCAGTTTATCGCCCTTGTCCTACGAGCAGTACTTC
many	TRBJ2-7	TRBD2	TRBV5-1	CASSPGLGYYEQYF	TGCGCCAGCAGCCCGGGACTAGGTTACTACGAGCAGTACTTC
NA	TRBJ2-3	NA	TRBV28	CASSFPYRNTDTQYF	TGTGCCAGCAGTTTTCCCTACAGAAACACAGATACGCAGTATTTT
NA	TRBJ2-1	NA	TRBV27	CASSLYGGINNEQFF	TGTGCCAGCAGTTTATATGGGGGGATCAACAATGAGCAGTTCTTC
NA	TRBJ2-3	NA	TRBV3-1	CASRRRLSTDTQYF	TGTGCCAGCAGGCGAAGACTTAGCACAGATACGCAGTATTTT
NA	TRBJ1-5	NA	TRBV4-1	CASSQVSVGIGAGQPQHF	TGCGCCAGCAGCCAAGTTTCGGTCGGGATCGGGGCAGGGCAGCCCCAGCATTTT
few	TRBJ1-3	TRBD1	TRBV5-1	CASSLDGTEVNTIYF	TGCGCCAGCAGCTTGGATGGGACAGAAGTAAACACCATATATTTT
few	TRBJ2-1	TRBD2	TRBV7-2	CASSATSDEQFF	TGTGCCAGCAGCGCAACTAGCGATGAGCAGTTCTTC
many	TRBJ2-7	NA	TRBV20-1	CSAPAQASSYEQYF	TGCAGTGCCCCGGCCCAGGCGAGCTCCTACGAGCAGTACTTC
few	TRBJ1-1	TRBD1	TRBV7-9	CASARAGGNTEAFF	TGTGCCAGCGCCAGGGCAGGGGGGAACACTGAAGCTTTCTTT
many	TRBJ2-5	NA	TRBV10-3	CAISESETQYF	TGTGCCATCAGTGAATCAGAGACCCAGTACTTC
NA	TRBJ2-1	TRBD1	TRBV7-2	CASSTLDRGEQFF	TGTGCCAGCAGCACACTTGACAGGGGTGAGCAGTTCTTC
NA	TRBJ1-5	NA	TRBV10-3	CAISGGTYNQPQHF	TGTGCCATCAGCGGGGGTACCTACAATCAGCCCCAGCATTTT
few	TRBJ1-1	NA	TRBV18	CASSPQGLAEAFF	TGTGCCAGCTCACCACAGGGTCTCGCTGAAGCTTTCTTT
NA	TRBJ1-4	TRBD1	TRBV20-1	CSASSYRGSRYEKLFF	TGCAGTGCTAGTTCGTACAGGGGATCACGGTATGAAAAACTGTTTTTT
NA	TRBJ2-1	TRBD2	TRBV19	CASSSGGASGRDEQFF	TGTGCCAGTAGCTCAGGGGGGGCTAGCGGGAGAGATGAGCAGTTCTTC
few	TRBJ2-1	NA	TRBV29-1	CSVVPSSYNEQFF	TGCAGCGTTGTACCTAGCTCCTACAATGAGCAGTTCTTC
NA	TRBJ2-5	TRBD2	TRBV4-1	CASSQGAQRGGQETQYF	TGCGCCAGCAGCCAAGGGGCCCAGCGGGGGGGCCAAGAGACCCAGTACTTC
few	TRBJ1-1	TRBD1	TRBV6-5	CASSYQIQGADTEAFF	TGTGCCAGCAGTTACCAGATACAGGGGGCTGACACTGAAGCTTTCTTT
NA	TRBJ1-1	TRBD1	TRBV6-5	CASRAGGMYTEAFF	TGTGCCAGCAGAGCAGGGGGAATGTACACTGAAGCTTTCTTT
NA	TRBJ2-1	NA	TRBV29-1	CSVEKPGRNEQFF	TGCAGCGTTGAAAAACCAGGGAGGAATGAGCAGTTCTTC
few	TRBJ2-1	TRBD2	TRBV6-2/TRBV6-3	CASSRPGGTYYNEQFF	TGTGCCAGCAGTCGCCCGGGGGGAACTTACTACAATGAGCAGTTCTTC
NA	TRBJ2-7	NA	TRBV11-2	CASAVGYHEQYF	TGTGCCAGCGCGGTCGGGTACCACGAGCAGTACTTC
many	TRBJ1-2	TRBD1	TRBV9	CASSGGQGRGYTF	TGTGCCAGCAGCGGGGGACAGGGTCGTGGCTACACCTTC
NA	TRBJ2-5	TRBD1	TRBV12-3/TRBV12-4	CASSPSPGQGQETQYF	TGTGCCAGCAGCCCCTCGCCGGGACAGGGGCAAGAGACCCAGTACTTC
few	TRBJ2-1	TRBD2	TRBV9	CASSVRPRGTSGDEQFF	TGTGCCAGCAGCGTACGCCCTCGGGGGACTAGCGGAGATGAGCAGTTCTTC